The source of this TCR beta chain is a study of blood T cells in healthy people across ages. It was with a sample-barcoded 5' primer and a J-beta primer mix that a second PCR of roughly 6 to 12 cycles was run. Each CDR3 protein is one row after TCRdb ran MiXCR on the 5' RACE reads. The sample holds 850,000 to 1,100,000 distinct CDR3 sequences, roughly two fifths seen once. Trimming took off 7 bases at V and 2 bases at J, with 18 bases between the two ends. The CDR3 runs 16 residues. Germline loops: CDR1 MNHEY, CDR2 SVGAGI. Study results and caveats: Higher diversity, along with more naive CD4+ cells, distinguished long-lived donors from aged donors.

This clonotype came up a few times. Its antigen is still unknown. The chain uses TRBV6-5 and TRBJ1-5, with unresolved D. The sequencing sample was made of blood. The sequence came from a man in his late teens or twenties in good health. The CDR3 DNA reads TGTGCCAGCACCCCTCTCGCGGGCGCGGGCAATCAGCCCCAGCATTTT. It codes for CASTPLAGAGNQPQHF.